This note documents a single T cell receptor (beta chain) sequence. These data originate in a study of neoadjuvant anti-PD-1 for oral cavity cancer. Study background: Patients without progression received a fourth nivolumab dose around day 43, then surgical resection on days 50-56.

Produced via immunoSEQ multiplex PCR; TCRdb's table is partial and in-frame only. The data contain 15,000 to 20,000 clones, roughly 78% of them singletons. The TCR was taken from a person aged 40 to 85 with oral cavity squamous cell carcinoma. The sequencing used PBMCs, collected before nivolumab (anti-PD-1) treatment.

The CDR3 is CASSLVGDRTDTQYF. CDR3 DNA sequence: TGCGCCAGCAGCTTGGTGGGGGATCGCACAGATACGCAGTATTTT. The rearrangement links TRBV5-1 to TRBJ2-3; possibly TRBD1 or TRBD2 for D (5 bases each). CDR3 length: 15 amino acids. The germline V gene has CDR1 SGHRS and CDR2 YFSETQ. V was cut by 0 bases and J by 1 base, with 9 bases left in between.